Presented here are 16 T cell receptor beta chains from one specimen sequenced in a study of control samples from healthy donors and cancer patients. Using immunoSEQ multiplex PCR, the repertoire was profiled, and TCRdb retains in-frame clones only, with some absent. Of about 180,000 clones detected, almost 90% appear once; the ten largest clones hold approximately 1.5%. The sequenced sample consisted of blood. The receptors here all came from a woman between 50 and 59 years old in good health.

The CDR3 DNA follows: TGCGCCAGCAGCCAAGATCGGGAAACTGAAGCTTTCTTT. It translates to CASSQDRETEAFF. The V and J genes are TRBV4-3 and TRBJ1-1; no clear D. The CDR3 contains 13 residues. CDR1 and CDR2 (germline): LGHNA, YSLEER. Trimming removed 0 bases at V and 5 bases at J, with 7 bases between.

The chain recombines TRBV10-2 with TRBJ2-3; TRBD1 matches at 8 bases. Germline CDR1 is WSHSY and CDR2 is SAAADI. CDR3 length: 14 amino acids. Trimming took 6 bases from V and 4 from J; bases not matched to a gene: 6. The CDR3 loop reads CASRADRVSDTQYF. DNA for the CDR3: TGCGCCAGCAGGGCGGACAGGGTCTCAGATACGCAGTATTTT.

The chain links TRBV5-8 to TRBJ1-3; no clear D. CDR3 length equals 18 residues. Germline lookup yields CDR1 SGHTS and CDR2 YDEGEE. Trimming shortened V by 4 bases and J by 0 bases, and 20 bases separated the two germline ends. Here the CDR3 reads CASSALPGGSSSGNTIYF. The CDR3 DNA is TGTGCCAGCAGCGCGTTGCCCGGCGGATCCAGCTCTGGAAACACCATATATTTT.

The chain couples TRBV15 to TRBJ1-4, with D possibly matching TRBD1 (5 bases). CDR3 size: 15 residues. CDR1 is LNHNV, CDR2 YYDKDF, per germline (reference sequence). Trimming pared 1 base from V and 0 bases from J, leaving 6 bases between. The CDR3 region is CATSRGRATNEKLFF. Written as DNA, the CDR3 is TGTGCCACCAGCAGAGGCAGGGCAACTAATGAAAAACTGTTTTTT.

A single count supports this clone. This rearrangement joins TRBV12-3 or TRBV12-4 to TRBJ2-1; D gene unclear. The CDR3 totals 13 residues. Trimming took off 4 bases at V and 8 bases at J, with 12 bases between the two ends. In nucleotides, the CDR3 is TGTGCCAGCAGTTCACAGATTAGAGATGAGCAGTTCTTC. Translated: CASSSQIRDEQFF.

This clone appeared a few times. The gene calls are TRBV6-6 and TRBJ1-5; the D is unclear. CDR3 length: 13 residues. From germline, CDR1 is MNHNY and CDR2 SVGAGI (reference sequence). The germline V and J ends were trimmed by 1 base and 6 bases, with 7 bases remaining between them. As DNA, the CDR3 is TGTGCCAGCAGTTACTTGGGTGGTCAGCCCCAGCATTTT. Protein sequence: CASSYLGGQPQHF.

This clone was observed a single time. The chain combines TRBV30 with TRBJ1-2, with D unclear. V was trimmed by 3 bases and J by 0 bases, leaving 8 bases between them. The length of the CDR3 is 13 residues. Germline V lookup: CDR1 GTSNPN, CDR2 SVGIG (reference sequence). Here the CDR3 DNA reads TGTGCCTGGAGAGGAGGAGCTAACTATGGCTACACCTTC. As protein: CAWRGGANYGYTF.

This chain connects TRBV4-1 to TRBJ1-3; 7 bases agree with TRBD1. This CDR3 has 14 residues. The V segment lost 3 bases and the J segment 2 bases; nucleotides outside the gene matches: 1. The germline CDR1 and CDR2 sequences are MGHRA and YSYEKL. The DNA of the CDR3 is TGCGCCAGCAGCCAGGGACAGACTGGAAACACCATATATTTT. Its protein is CASSQGQTGNTIYF.

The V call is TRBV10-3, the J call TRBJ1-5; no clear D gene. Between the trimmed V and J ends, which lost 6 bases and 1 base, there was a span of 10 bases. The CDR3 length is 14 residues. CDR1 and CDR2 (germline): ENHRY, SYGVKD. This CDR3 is CAIRSEGSNQPQHF. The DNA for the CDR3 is TGTGCCATCAGGAGCGAGGGCAGCAATCAGCCCCAGCATTTT.

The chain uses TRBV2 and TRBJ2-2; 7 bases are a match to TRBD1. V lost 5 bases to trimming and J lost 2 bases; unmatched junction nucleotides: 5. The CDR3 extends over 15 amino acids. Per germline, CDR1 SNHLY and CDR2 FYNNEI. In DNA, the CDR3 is TGTGCCAGCAGTCCGGACAGGACCAACACCGGGGAGCTGTTTTTT. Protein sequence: CASSPDRTNTGELFF.

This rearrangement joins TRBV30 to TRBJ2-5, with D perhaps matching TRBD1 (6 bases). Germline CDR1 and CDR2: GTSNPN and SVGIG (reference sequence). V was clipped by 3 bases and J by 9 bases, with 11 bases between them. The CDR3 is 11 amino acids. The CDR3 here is CAWRRAGAQYF. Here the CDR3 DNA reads TGTGCCTGGAGACGGGCAGGGGCCCAGTACTTC.

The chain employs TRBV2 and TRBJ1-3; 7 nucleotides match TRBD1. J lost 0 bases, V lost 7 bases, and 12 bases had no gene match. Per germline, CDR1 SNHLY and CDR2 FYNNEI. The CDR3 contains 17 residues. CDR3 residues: CASTDLGGPISGNTIYF. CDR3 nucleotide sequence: TGTGCCAGCACCGACTTAGGGGGCCCCATCTCTGGAAACACCATATATTTT.

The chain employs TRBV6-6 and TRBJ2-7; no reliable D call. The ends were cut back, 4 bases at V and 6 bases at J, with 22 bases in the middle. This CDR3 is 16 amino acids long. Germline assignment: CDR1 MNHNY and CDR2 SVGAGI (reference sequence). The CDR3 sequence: CASSFKVWPNGPEQYF. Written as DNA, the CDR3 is TGTGCCAGCAGTTTTAAGGTGTGGCCAAATGGGCCCGAGCAGTACTTC.

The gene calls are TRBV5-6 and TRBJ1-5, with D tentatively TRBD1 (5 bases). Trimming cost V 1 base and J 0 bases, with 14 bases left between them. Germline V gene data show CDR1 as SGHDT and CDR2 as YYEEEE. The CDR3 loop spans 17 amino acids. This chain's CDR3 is CASSLSVRGYSNQPQHF. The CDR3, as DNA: TGTGCCAGCAGCTTGTCAGTACGGGGCTATAGCAATCAGCCCCAGCATTTT.

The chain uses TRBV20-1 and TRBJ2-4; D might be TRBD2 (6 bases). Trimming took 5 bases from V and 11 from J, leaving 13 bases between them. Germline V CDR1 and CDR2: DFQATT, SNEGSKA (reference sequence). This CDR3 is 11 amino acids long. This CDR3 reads CSASGGSLQYF. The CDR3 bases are TGCAGTGCTTCAGGAGGGAGTCTTCAGTACTTC.

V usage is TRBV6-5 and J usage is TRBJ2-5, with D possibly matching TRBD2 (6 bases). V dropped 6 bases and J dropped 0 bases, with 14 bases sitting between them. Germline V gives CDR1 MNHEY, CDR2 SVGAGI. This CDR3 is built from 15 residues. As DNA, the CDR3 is TGTGCCAGCAGCCCCCAGCGGGTAAACCAAGAGACCCAGTACTTC. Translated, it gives CASSPQRVNQETQYF.